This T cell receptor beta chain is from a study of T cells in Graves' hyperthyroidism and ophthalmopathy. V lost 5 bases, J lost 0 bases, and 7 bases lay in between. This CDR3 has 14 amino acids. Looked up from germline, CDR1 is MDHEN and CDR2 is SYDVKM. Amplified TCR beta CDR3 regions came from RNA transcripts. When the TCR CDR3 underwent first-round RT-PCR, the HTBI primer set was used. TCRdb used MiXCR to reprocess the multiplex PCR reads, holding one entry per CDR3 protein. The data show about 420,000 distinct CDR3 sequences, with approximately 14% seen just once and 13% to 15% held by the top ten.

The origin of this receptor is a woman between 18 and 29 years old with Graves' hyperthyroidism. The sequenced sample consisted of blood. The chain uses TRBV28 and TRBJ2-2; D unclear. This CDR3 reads CASSRFTNTGELFF. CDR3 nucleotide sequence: TGTGCCAGCAGTCGTTTTACGAACACCGGGGAGCTGTTTTTT.